This entry lists 7 T cell receptor beta chains sequenced from one sample in a study of human T cells and chemical hapten exposure (dated by TCRdb to the early 2020s). Total RNA was extracted from unfractionated whole blood collected in Tempus Blood RNA tubes. Libraries were prepared through 5' RACE. The sample was run on an Illumina MiSeq. TCRdb redid the processing of the public reads, applying fastp at Q25 and MiXCR, and retained in-frame beta chains. A single entry per CDR3 protein holds the most common genes and DNA from its merged rows. For this sample the table gives about 81,000 distinct CDR3 sequences, of which less than 9.5% were detected only once. The ten largest clones represent under 3% of the sample. These receptors all stem from a male donor in good health.

This clonotype has more than one count but fewer than ten. The chain carries TRBV6-5 and TRBJ1-5, with D maybe TRBD1 (5 bases). Germline V CDR1 and CDR2: MNHEY, SVGAGI. Trimming took off 6 bases at V and 3 bases at J, with 18 bases between the two ends. The length of the CDR3 is 16 residues. In DNA, the CDR3 is TGTGCCAGCAGCCGGAGGGGAGGGAATTCCAATCAGCCCCAGCATTTT. Residues: CASSRRGGNSNQPQHF.

The table lists this clonotype with a few counts. This chain joins TRBV6-2 or TRBV6-3 and TRBJ1-1; D not certain. V was trimmed by 2 bases and J by 0 bases, leaving 4 bases between them. Germline loops: CDR1 MNHEY, CDR2 SVGEGT. The CDR3 runs 13 residues. Here the CDR3 reads CASSYELNTEAFF. CDR3 bases: TGTGCCAGCAGTTACGAGCTGAACACTGAAGCTTTCTTT.

The chain employs TRBV20-1 and TRBJ2-1; 11 bases agree with TRBD2. Germline-derived CDR1 and CDR2 are DFQATT and SNEGSKA (reference sequence). The CDR3 has 19 amino acids. With 2 bases clipped from V and 0 bases from J, the junction kept 12 bases outside the gene matches. The CDR3 here is CSARRGLAGGQGSYNEQFF. In DNA form, the CDR3 reads TGCAGTGCTAGAAGGGGCCTAGCGGGGGGCCAAGGCTCCTACAATGAGCAGTTCTTC.

In its sample, this clonotype was seen a few times. The chain is built from TRBV5-1 and TRBJ1-1; a possible D gene is TRBD1 (6 bases). The germline CDR1 and CDR2 sequences are SGHRS and YFSETQ. V was pared by 4 bases and J by 1 base, with 8 bases between. There are 13 residues in the CDR3. The CDR3 protein is CASSRDKNTEAFF. The CDR3 region has the DNA TGCGCCAGCAGCCGGGACAAGAACACTGAAGCTTTCTTT. Using reference TRBV5-1 and TRBJ1-1 for the parts outside the CDR3, the full variable domain is KAGVTQTPRYLIKTRGQQVTLSCSPISGHRSVSWYQQTPGQGLQFLFEYFSETQRNKGNFPGRFSGRQFSNSRSEMNVSTLELGDSALYLCASSRDKNTEAFFGQGTRLTVV.

This rearrangement joins TRBV19 to TRBJ2-3; 7 bases fit TRBD2. This CDR3 comprises 15 residues. The germline gives CDR1 LNHDA, CDR2 SQIVND (reference sequence). J lost 5 bases, V lost 6 bases, and 11 bases had no gene match. The CDR3 sequence is CASRLTSLRGDTQYF. CDR3 in DNA: TGTGCCAGTAGGTTGACTAGCTTAAGGGGAGATACGCAGTATTTT.

V gene TRBV3-1 combines with J gene TRBJ2-2; tentative D call: TRBD1 (5 bases). CDR1 and CDR2 from the germline V gene are LGHDT and YNNKEL (reference sequence). The CDR3 is 15 amino acids. Trimming shortened V by 4 bases and J by 2 bases, and 11 bases separated the two germline ends. CDR3 sequence reads: CASSRQTVNTGELFF. The CDR3 DNA is TGTGCCAGCAGCCGACAGACAGTAAACACCGGGGAGCTGTTTTTT.

The rearrangement joins TRBV6-6 to TRBJ2-1; D gene unclear. Germline lookup yields CDR1 MNHNY and CDR2 SVGAGI (reference sequence). This CDR3 contains 14 residues. The V and J ends lost 4 bases and 9 bases respectively, with 16 bases between them. The CDR3 DNA follows: TGTGCCAGCAGTTTATCGCCCACCGGTGCTGAGCAGTTCTTC. Translated: CASSLSPTGAEQFF.